These 2 T cell receptor beta chains were sequenced from one sample in a study of cytomegalovirus exposure and HLA in healthy donors. With 60 Vbeta and 13 Jbeta primers, the PCR was carried out. TCRdb keeps only in-frame clones here, not all; method: immunoSEQ multiplex PCR. This sample has fewer than 150,000 clones, with 65% to 85% found just once. The sample comprised PBMCs. The receptors derive from a male donor in good health and CMV-seronegative.

The chain is built from TRBV9 and TRBJ2-1; 7 positions agree with TRBD2. This CDR3 has 15 amino acids. Per the germline V gene, CDR1 is SGDLS and CDR2 is YYNGEE. J lost 4 bases, V lost 4 bases, and 8 bases had no gene match. The CDR3 reads CASSLDSGPYNEQFF. For the CDR3, the DNA is TGTGCCAGCAGCCTTGATAGCGGGCCTTACAATGAGCAGTTCTTC. Combining the CDR3 with reference TRBV9 and TRBJ2-1 gives the whole variable domain DSGVTQTPKHLITATGQRVTLRCSPRSGDLSVYWYQQSLDQGLQFLIQYYNGEERAKGNILERFSAQQFPDLHSELNLSSLELGDSALYFCASSLDSGPYNEQFFGPGTRLTVL.

This clone came up once. CDR3 DNA: TGTGCCAGCAGCCAAGGAACGGGAGGGGATGAGCAGTTCTTC. As protein: CASSQGTGGDEQFF. The chain links TRBV4-2 to TRBJ2-1; 8 bases line up with TRBD2. The germline CDR1 and CDR2 sequences are LGHNA and YNFKEQ. With V trimmed by 1 base and J by 8 bases, 4 bases remained unmatched. This CDR3 comprises 14 residues.